This TCR beta chain was profiled in a study of cytomegalovirus exposure and HLA in healthy donors. Study as a whole: Among 398 genotyped donors, around 82% fell in the Caucasian-associated ancestry cluster.

Points from the study as a whole: More clonal expansion characterized HLA-associated TCR beta chains than equally common others in a later analysis. In a later analysis, most CMV-associated TCR beta chains appeared HLA-restricted. It was reported that the classifier diagnosed cytomegalovirus status with high specificity and sensitivity in both the original and validation cohorts.

This CDR3 comprises 15 residues. V was clipped by 1 base and J by 0 bases, with 6 bases between them. Germline V gene lookup returns CDR1 SEHNR and CDR2 FQNEAQ (reference sequence). Primers included in the PCR were 60 Vbeta and 13 Jbeta primers. Some clones are missing from TCRdb's copy, which holds only in-frame ones; the method was immunoSEQ multiplex PCR. The profile covers approximately 150,000 clones, with around three quarters appearing a single time and more than 3% taken by the ten largest. This clone was counted between two and nine times. The antigen is not known. The chain is built from TRBV7-9 and TRBJ1-4; D might be TRBD1 (6 bases). This TCR was sampled from a male donor in good health and CMV-seronegative. What was sequenced was PBMCs. The CDR3 spells CASSLEGATNEKLFF. The DNA for the CDR3 is TGTGCCAGCAGCTTAGAGGGGGCAACTAATGAAAAACTGTTTTTT.